Presented here are 20 T cell receptor beta chains from one specimen sequenced in a study of beta chain features in type 1 diabetes. Expressed TCRB transcripts were sequenced after all isolated RNA was converted to cDNA. Clones were sequenced by immunoSEQ multiplex PCR, and TCRdb holds only the in-frame ones, with some missing. The repertoire includes fewer than 650,000 clones, roughly 15% of them detected once, and 0.09% to 0.095% sits in the top ten. The sequenced sample was naive CD4+ T cells from blood. The receptors stem from a man in his late teens or twenties in good health.

The chain couples TRBV25-1 to TRBJ2-1; 7 nucleotides align to TRBD1. Germline CDR1 is MGHDK and CDR2 is SYGVNS. The CDR3 runs 14 residues. V shed 7 bases and J 2 bases; nucleotides not matched to a gene: 5. CDR3 sequence: CASNRQGTYNEQFF. CDR3 nucleotide sequence: TGTGCCAGCAACCGACAGGGCACCTACAATGAGCAGTTCTTC.

Points on this clone: This may be a read error: a much more frequent sequence differs by one nucleotide. In the same sample, other DNA sequences code for this CDR3. The chain uses TRBV7-2 and TRBJ1-1; D gene unclear. The length of the CDR3 is 13 residues. V shed 1 base and J shed 0 bases, with 3 bases lying between them. Germline loops: CDR1 SGHTA, CDR2 FQGNSA. CDR3 nucleotides: TGTGCCAGCAGCTTAGGCATGAACACTGAAGCTTTCTTT. Its translation is CASSLGMNTEAFF.

This clone came up a few times. This chain links TRBV25-1 with TRBJ1-2; the match to TRBD1 covers 10 bases. V lost 2 bases and J lost 5; bases outside the gene matches: 5. The CDR3 runs 15 residues. Germline CDR1 reads MGHDK; CDR2 reads SYGVNS. The CDR3 spells CASSERGQGIYGYTF. The DNA for the CDR3 is TGTGCCAGCAGTGAAAGGGGACAGGGGATTTATGGCTACACCTTC.

J is TRBJ2-1 and V is TRBV28, with TRBD1 identical over 12 bases. Per germline, CDR1 MDHEN and CDR2 SYDVKM. Trimming at V came to 8 bases and at J to 7 bases, leaving 12 bases not matched to a gene. The CDR3 sequence is 16 residues long. CDR3 residues: CASVNRDRGRRNEQFF. DNA for the CDR3: TGTGCCAGCGTAAACCGGGACAGGGGGCGCCGTAATGAGCAGTTCTTC.

The rearrangement links TRBV18 to TRBJ1-1; D gene unclear. Trimming removed 3 bases from V and 0 bases from J, with 8 bases in between. The length of the CDR3 is 14 residues. Germline assignment: CDR1 KGHSH and CDR2 LQKENI. Here the CDR3 reads CASSPQVMNTEAFF. CDR3 coding DNA: TGTGCCAGCTCACCTCAGGTGATGAACACTGAAGCTTTCTTT.

The chain links TRBV30 to TRBJ1-1; 9 nucleotides align to TRBD1. Germline assignment: CDR1 GTSNPN and CDR2 SVGIG (reference sequence). The CDR3 is 15 amino acids. The junction had 15 bases not matched to a gene; V was cut back by 3 bases and J by 10 bases. The CDR3 spells CAWRVSGTGRRRAFF. In nucleotides, the CDR3 is TGTGCCTGGAGGGTTTCCGGGACAGGGAGGAGGAGAGCTTTCTTT.

This clone was seen more than once but under ten times. V gene TRBV5-1 combines with J gene TRBJ1-1, with a possible D match to TRBD1 (5 bases). This CDR3 has 14 residues. The germline V and J ends were trimmed by 4 bases and 4 bases, with 14 bases remaining between them. Looked up from germline, CDR1 is SGHRS and CDR2 is YFSETQ. As DNA, the CDR3 is TGCGCCAGCAGCCTAGGGGACGGATCCACTGAAGCTTTCTTT. Its protein is CASSLGDGSTEAFF.

The V and J genes are TRBV5-6 and TRBJ2-7, with 8 bases fitting TRBD2. This CDR3 comprises 16 residues. Germline V gene data show CDR1 as SGHDT and CDR2 as YYEEEE. V lost 1 base, J lost 4 bases, and 10 bases stayed unmatched. CDR3 amino acids: CASSLRLVAGPYEQYF. The CDR3 region has the DNA TGTGCCAGCAGCTTGAGACTCGTAGCGGGACCGTACGAGCAGTACTTC.

V is TRBV7-2 and J is TRBJ2-3, with 10 bases lining up with TRBD2. The CDR3 spans 15 residues. Germline trimming cut 7 bases from V and 1 base from J; bases unmatched to any gene: 5. Germline V lookup: CDR1 SGHTA, CDR2 FQGNSA. CDR3 amino acids: CASTLAGVGTDTQYF. Here the CDR3 DNA reads TGTGCCAGCACCCTAGCGGGAGTAGGCACAGATACGCAGTATTTT.

The CDR3 reads CTRPGLAVQETQYF. The CDR3 DNA follows: TGCACCCGCCCGGGACTAGCGGTCCAAGAGACCCAGTACTTC. The genes are TRBV1 and TRBJ2-5; the table gives TRBD2 as D, unverified against the DNA. TRBV1 constitutes a pseudogene. CDR3 length equals 14 residues.

This clone was found a few times. This chain joins TRBV6-5 and TRBJ2-5; D may match TRBD1 or TRBD2 (5 bases each). Trimming took 0 bases from V and 4 from J, leaving 9 bases between them. The CDR3 contains 14 residues. Germline lookup yields CDR1 MNHEY and CDR2 SVGAGI. The DNA of the CDR3 is TGTGCCAGCAGTTACTCGACTGGGGGAGAGACCCAGTACTTC. Its protein product is CASSYSTGGETQYF.

This clone was observed a handful of times. The chain links TRBV7-9 to TRBJ2-7; 10 bases are shared with TRBD1. The J segment lost 4 bases and the V segment lost 5 bases, leaving 5 bases of the junction unmatched. CDR3 length equals 14 residues. Per germline, CDR1 SEHNR and CDR2 FQNEAQ (reference sequence). CDR3 in amino acids: CASSPLGQGYEQYF. The CDR3 DNA reads as TGTGCCAGCAGCCCCCTGGGACAGGGGTACGAGCAGTACTTC.

This clone was recorded a few times. V is TRBV5-4 and J is TRBJ2-2, with unresolved D. Trimming removed 1 base from V and 2 bases from J, with 9 bases in between. This CDR3 contains 15 residues. The V gene's germline CDR1 is SGHNT and CDR2 YYREEE (reference sequence). The CDR3 here is CASSLRRVNTGELFF. CDR3 sequence (DNA): TGTGCCAGCAGCTTGCGAAGGGTCAACACCGGGGAGCTGTTTTTT.

This clone turned up a few times. J is TRBJ2-7 and V is TRBV27; D call uncertain. Per germline, CDR1 MNHEY and CDR2 SMNVEV (reference sequence). V lost 6 bases, J lost 3 bases, and 9 bases lay in between. The CDR3 has 12 amino acids. Written as DNA, the CDR3 is TGTGCCAGCAGCCCTCTTGGCTACGAGCAGTACTTC. Translating it yields CASSPLGYEQYF.

This clone turned up a few times. The V call is TRBV7-9, the J call TRBJ1-2; 7 bases agree with TRBD1. The CDR3 sequence is 14 residues long. Germline V lookup: CDR1 SEHNR, CDR2 FQNEAQ (reference sequence). The trim removed 5 bases at V and 8 bases at J, leaving 11 bases unmatched. CDR3 protein: CASSPRQGLGGYTF. For the CDR3, the DNA is TGTGCCAGCAGCCCCCGACAGGGATTGGGAGGCTACACCTTC.

This clone was found a few times. The gene calls are TRBV6-6 and TRBJ2-7; TRBD2 might be the D (6 bases). Per germline, CDR1 MNHNY and CDR2 SVGAGI (reference sequence). Trimming left V 7 bases short and J 7 bases short, with 17 bases between. There are 13 residues in the CDR3. The CDR3 DNA sequence: TGTGCCAGCAAAGTGGGCCTGGCGGGGGAGCAGTACTTC. It yields the protein CASKVGLAGEQYF.

V and J are TRBV6-1 and TRBJ1-1; D unresolved. V was cut by 0 bases and J by 4 bases, with 9 bases left in between. This CDR3 spans 14 amino acids. Germline assignment: CDR1 MNHNS and CDR2 SASEGT. The CDR3 DNA reads TGTGCCAGCAGTGAAGCGCTGGGTCGCACTGAAGCTTTCTTT. This gives the protein CASSEALGRTEAFF.

This chain uses TRBV4-1 with TRBJ1-4; D remains unclear. V lost 1 base to trimming and J lost 8 bases, with 8 bases between them. This CDR3 is built from 13 residues. Germline CDR1 MGHRA, CDR2 YSYEKL. CDR3 sequence reads: CASSQVEVEKLFF. CDR3 DNA sequence: TGCGCCAGCAGCCAAGTGGAGGTAGAAAAACTGTTTTTT.

The chain has TRBV11-2 and TRBJ2-7; D is unresolved. Germline V gene data show CDR1 as SGHAT and CDR2 as FQNNGV. Between the trimmed V and J ends, which lost 8 bases and 0 bases, there was a span of 11 bases. CDR3 size: 13 residues. CDR3: CASSALSSYEQYF. The CDR3 DNA is TGTGCCAGCTCGGCGTTGAGCTCCTACGAGCAGTACTTC.

This clone has more than one count but fewer than ten. This rearrangement joins TRBV21-1 to TRBJ2-7. TRBV21-1 is termed a pseudogene. The CDR3 is 13 amino acids. In DNA form, the CDR3 reads TGTGCCAGCAAAGACAAAGACTTCTACGAGCAGTACTTC. This translates into CASKDKDFYEQYF.